This TCR beta chain was sequenced during a study of shared clonotypes between healthy human individuals. Overall study context: Donors had three CD4 naive, three CD4 memory, two CD8 naive and one CD8 memory plate apiece.

From germline, CDR1 is SGHTS and CDR2 YDEGEE. The length of the CDR3 is 15 residues. The V gene end was trimmed by 1 base and the J gene end by 4 bases; junction bases not matched to a gene: 6. Study-wide results and caveats: Only blood was sampled; tissue repertoires likely differ.

Profiled with immunoSEQ multiplex PCR; TCRdb holds only in-frame clones, not every one. The sample lists just over 2,000,000 clones; 85% to 95% were seen once. This clone was counted once. The antigen remains undetermined. This rearrangement joins TRBV5-8 to TRBJ2-7, with 9 positions matching TRBD2. The sample taken for sequencing was naive CD4+ T cells sorted from blood. As for subset: CD45RA+ positively selected. The origin of this receptor is a young man in good health. CDR3 sequence (DNA): TGTGCCAGCAGCTTGCTTAGTAGCGGGAGATACGAGCAGTACTTC. It codes for CASSLLSSGRYEQYF.